This TCR beta chain derives from a study of identifying expanded T cells in peripheral blood. Study-wide findings and caveats: Clone count variance between roughly 2-week samples rose with total template count.

The V end lost 5 bases, the J end lost 4 bases, and 20 bases lay between the germline ends. The CDR3 is made up of 16 amino acids. Germline CDR1 and CDR2: SEHNR and FQNEAQ (reference sequence). This clone was found once. Its cognate antigen is unknown. During the collection period, no donor immune events like infections were recorded. Using immunoSEQ multiplex PCR, the repertoire was profiled, and TCRdb retains in-frame clones only, with some absent. The sample has approximately 79,000 clones, about nine tenths seen once. Sequencing input: blood. This sequence originates from a person between 18 and 75 years old in good health. V is TRBV7-9 and J is TRBJ1-2; no reliable D call. The CDR3 here is CASSTSNQAGSYGYTF. The CDR3 DNA follows: TGTGCCAGCAGCACATCAAACCAGGCTGGGAGCTATGGCTACACCTTC.